This TCR beta chain was retrieved from a study of spatial heterogeneity in lung cancer. Study background: Samples came from some 73 TRACERx patients with untreated early-stage lung cancer.

This clonotype has more than one count but fewer than ten. Each TCR cDNA molecule bore a unique molecular identifier. TCRdb re-called the 5' RACE reads with MiXCR, one entry per CDR3 protein. The data hold 95,000 to 120,000 distinct CDR3 sequences, with more than 10% observed a single time. Time point meaning: blood at routine non-recurrence follow-up after resection. Extraction of whole RNA from tumor, nontumor lung or frozen PBMC preceded unsorted sequencing. CDR3 length: 15 residues. The V and J ends lost 2 bases and 2 bases respectively, with 9 bases between them. The sequences come from PBMCs, collected at follow-up. The receptor was derived from a female donor with early-stage non-small cell lung cancer. The chain carries TRBV12-3 or TRBV12-4 and TRBJ1-4, with D unclear. The CDR3 DNA is TGTGCCAGCAGTTTAAATAGGGTGACTAATGAAAAACTGTTTTTT. Residues: CASSLNRVTNEKLFF.